The next 14 T cell receptor beta chains were all read from a single sample in a study of T cells in Graves' hyperthyroidism and ophthalmopathy. TCR beta CDR3 regions were amplified from RNA transcripts. With the HTBI primer set, the TCR CDR3 went through a first round of RT-PCR. TCRdb recomputed calls from the multiplex PCR reads with MiXCR, one row per CDR3 protein. The sample lists about 840,000 distinct CDR3 sequences, 38% occurring once. Sequenced sample: blood. The receptors here all came from a man aged 18 to 35 with Graves' hyperthyroidism.

Of note for this clonotype: One end of the junction does not line up with germline, which may come from a read error. This chain links TRBV6-5 with TRBJ1-4, with 8 bases identical to TRBD1. CDR3 length: 15 residues. Germline assignment: CDR1 MNHEY and CDR2 SVGAGI. The CDR3 region has the DNA TGTGCCAGCAGTAACTCAGGGGGCCCGAATGAAAAACTGTTTTTT. Translation gives CASSNSGGPNEKLFF.

This sequence joins TRBV7-2 and TRBJ2-7; TRBD1 might be the D (6 bases). The CDR3 has 15 amino acids. Trimming removed 3 bases at V and 1 base at J, with 13 bases between. CDR1 SGHTA and CDR2 FQGNSA come from the germline V gene. CDR3 sequence (DNA): TGTGCCAGCAGCTTTGCCGGGACACCGTCCTACGAGCAGTACTTC. Its protein is CASSFAGTPSYEQYF.

V and J are TRBV10-3 and TRBJ2-7, with a tentative D call TRBD2 (6 bases). CDR3 length: 15 amino acids. The V and J ends lost 2 bases and 0 bases respectively, with 11 bases between them. In germline, CDR1 is ENHRY, CDR2 SYGVKD. CDR3 nucleotides: TGTGCCATCAGTGAGGAGGGACTTGGCTCCTACGAGCAGTACTTC. This translates into CAISEEGLGSYEQYF.

About this clonotype: The missing conserved phenylalanine or tryptophan at the end of this CDR3 makes a read error likely. No DNA is shown, since the ends of the CDR3 on it are uncertain; the CDR3 is the one TCRdb lists. The J gene is TRBJ1-2, the V gene TRBV19; TRBD1, the table's D call, was not compared with the DNA. With termini counted, the CDR3 has 14 amino acids. In germline, CDR1 is LNHDA, CDR2 SQIVND (reference sequence). This chain's CDR3 is CASSPRGQGYGYTC.

This clonotype was counted a few times. The chain recombines TRBV12-3 or TRBV12-4 with TRBJ2-7; TRBD1 matches 8 bases. The CDR3 consists of 12 residues. The V gene end was trimmed by 5 bases and the J gene end by 12 bases; junction bases not matched to a gene: 9. The CDR3 DNA reads TGTGCCAGCAGTCCCCCGGACAGGGCGGTGTACTTC. Translated, it gives CASSPPDRAVYF.

The rearrangement uses TRBV5-4 and TRBJ2-7; 8 bases are shared with TRBD2. Germline V CDR1 and CDR2: SGHNT, YYREEE (reference sequence). The CDR3 sequence is 17 residues long. The J segment lost 8 bases and the V segment lost 0 bases, leaving 16 bases of the junction unmatched. CDR3 nucleotides: TGTGCCAGCAGCTTGGGAAGCGGGAGATCCAATGGGTACAAGCAGTACTTC. It codes for CASSLGSGRSNGYKQYF. Full variable domain (missing parts from reference TRBV5-4 and TRBJ2-7): ETGVTQSPTHLIKTRGQQVTLRCSSQSGHNTVSWYQQALGQGPQFIFQYYREEENGRGNFPPRFSGLQFPNYSSELNVNALELDDSALYLCASSLGSGRSNGYKQYFGPGTRLTVT.

Regarding this clonotype: A junction boundary mismatches the germline segment, possibly from a read error. V and J are TRBV10-3 and TRBJ1-5, with D unclear. Germline V lookup: CDR1 ENHRY, CDR2 SYGVKD. The CDR3 sequence is 14 residues long. In nucleotides, the CDR3 is TGTGCCAGCAGTCAGGTTTTCAGCAATCAGCCCCAGCATTTT. Translating gives CASSQVFSNQPQHF.

The chain uses TRBV7-9 and TRBJ2-2, with D perhaps TRBD2 (7 bases). This CDR3 is 17 amino acids long. CDR1 and CDR2 (germline): SEHNR, FQNEAQ (reference sequence). V was shortened by 5 bases and J by 6 bases, with 22 bases between the two germline ends. The CDR3 DNA sequence: TGTGCCAGCAGCCAAGAAGGGGGGGGAGGACACGCCGGGGAGCTGTTTTTT. This codes for CASSQEGGGGHAGELFF.

The rearrangement links TRBV24-1 to TRBJ1-4; 12 nucleotides align to TRBD1. Germline values: CDR1 KGHDR, CDR2 SFDVKD. CDR3 length: 15 residues. V was clipped by 4 bases and J by 7 bases; unmatched bases: 3. The chain's CDR3 is CATSDPGQGAEKLFF. CDR3 sequence (DNA): TGTGCCACCAGTGACCCGGGACAGGGGGCTGAAAAACTGTTTTTT.

There are many counts of this clonotype. The chain couples TRBV15 to TRBJ2-2, with a possible D match to TRBD2 (6 bases). V shed 3 bases and J shed 3 bases, with 11 bases lying between them. The CDR3 has 15 residues. Germline V gene sequence: CDR1 LNHNV, CDR2 YYDKDF (reference sequence). The CDR3 sequence: CATSRPGDYTGELFF. The CDR3 nucleotides read TGTGCCACCAGCAGGCCCGGGGACTACACCGGGGAGCTGTTTTTT.

The chain is built from TRBV15 and TRBJ2-2, with D unresolved. V was cut by 4 bases and J by 8 bases, with 11 bases left in between. Germline-derived CDR1 and CDR2 are LNHNV and YYDKDF (reference sequence). The CDR3 is 13 amino acids. The CDR3 DNA sequence: TGTGCCACCAGCACCACGGACGGAGGGGAGCTGTTTTTT. Protein sequence: CATSTTDGGELFF.

In its sample, this clonotype was seen a few times. The genes are TRBV20-1 and TRBJ2-7; 7 bases are shared with TRBD1. Losses at the gene ends were 0 bases for V and 2 bases for J; bases not matched to a gene: 4. The germline gives CDR1 DFQATT, CDR2 SNEGSKA (reference sequence). The CDR3 runs 14 residues. This CDR3 reads CSARDRQGAYEQYF. CDR3 DNA: TGCAGTGCTAGAGATCGGCAGGGGGCCTACGAGCAGTACTTC.

This clonotype was recorded at least ten times. This rearrangement joins TRBV29-1 to TRBJ2-5; D perhaps matches TRBD1 (6 bases). Trimming removed 6 bases from V and 3 bases from J, with 14 bases in between. This CDR3 region has 13 residues. The V gene's germline CDR1 is SQVTM and CDR2 ANQGSEA. In DNA, the CDR3 is TGCAGCGTACCGACAGGAGCTGAAGAGACCCAGTACTTC. This translates into CSVPTGAEETQYF.

V gene TRBV5-6 combines with J gene TRBJ1-1; D is uncertain. CDR3 length equals 16 residues. Trimming cost V 3 bases and J 4 bases, with 19 bases left between them. The germline gives CDR1 SGHDT, CDR2 YYEEEE. The CDR3 DNA sequence: TGTGCCAGCAGCTCGAGACTGGACGGCGAGAGCACTGAAGCTTTCTTT. Its translation: CASSSRLDGESTEAFF.